Listed below are T cell receptor beta chains from one sample, sequenced in a study of blood T cell repertoires in COVID-19. The protocol was immunoSEQ multiplex PCR, while the TCRdb copy is restricted to in-frame clones and leaves out a portion. The table lists approximately 130,000 clones, approximately 89% of them singletons. Sequenced sample: peripheral blood. The receptors derive from a human donor in a cohort sampled during active COVID-19. Both conserved end residues are part of each CDR3. D genes are given only for firm matches. Size is omitted from some rows. Given values are once, few, many or a class for expanded clones.

J,D,V,size,DNA,CDR3
TRBJ2-3,-,TRBV2,-,TGTGCCAGCCGGGGGGCCTCTACGCAGTATTTT,CASRGASTQYF
TRBJ1-3,-,TRBV30,-,TGTGCCTGGAGAACGAGGAGTGCAGCTTACTCTGGAAACACCATATATTTT,CAWRTRSAAYSGNTIYF
TRBJ2-2,-,TRBV9,-,TGTGCCAGCAGCGCAGTGACGAGCGGCGGGGAGCTGTTTTTT,CASSAVTSGGELFF
TRBJ1-2,-,TRBV20-1,-,TGCAGTGCTAGCGATCTATACGGCTACACCTTC,CSASDLYGYTF
TRBJ2-3,TRBD2,TRBV27,-,TGTGCCAGCAGACTAGCGGAGGGGTACACAGATACGCAGTATTTT,CASRLAEGYTDTQYF
TRBJ2-1,TRBD1,TRBV11-1,-,TGTGCCAGCAGCTTAGAACAGGGGGCTGACAATGAGCAGTTCTTC,CASSLEQGADNEQFF
TRBJ2-1,TRBD2,TRBV5-1,-,TGCGCCAGCAGCAGGACTAGCGGATCCTACAATGAGCAGTTCTTC,CASSRTSGSYNEQFF
TRBJ2-3,-,TRBV7-8,-,TGTGCCAGCAGCTTCGGGCAAGAGCGGATCACAGATACGCAGTATTTT,CASSFGQERITDTQYF
TRBJ1-1,-,TRBV18,-,TGTGCCAGCTCACTGCTCGGGGGGCCGCGGGACACTGAAGCTTTCTTT,CASSLLGGPRDTEAFF
TRBJ2-7,-,TRBV30,-,TGTGCCTGGAGTCAACTCACAGGGCTCGGTTACGAGCAGTACTTC,CAWSQLTGLGYEQYF
TRBJ2-2,-,TRBV7-2,-,TGTGCCAGCAGCTCCCCTATGGGCTCGAACACCGGGGAGCTGTTTTTT,CASSSPMGSNTGELFF
TRBJ1-1,TRBD1,TRBV14,-,TGTGCCAGCAGCCAAGATCTTCTAAGGGGGCTCACTGAAGCTTTCTTT,CASSQDLLRGLTEAFF
TRBJ1-1,-,TRBV15,once,TGTGCCACCAGCAGCGACGGGCGGGAGTGGGGGCTCACTGAAGCTTTCTTT,CATSSDGREWGLTEAFF
TRBJ1-4,-,TRBV5-6,-,TGTGCCAGCAGCCGAGGACCGGGGGAAAAACTGTTTTTT,CASSRGPGEKLFF
TRBJ2-5,-,TRBV5-1,once,TGCGCCACCCAACGCGGGACGGCCGAAAAAGAGACCCAGTACTTC,CATQRGTAEKETQYF
TRBJ2-3,TRBD2,TRBV5-6,-,TGTGCCAGCAGCTTGGTACTAGCGGGGACAGATACGCAGTATTTT,CASSLVLAGTDTQYF
TRBJ1-4,-,TRBV30,-,TGTGCCTGGAATGGACAGATTAATGAAAAACTGTTTTTT,CAWNGQINEKLFF
TRBJ2-2,-,TRBV5-6,-,TGTGCCAGCAGCCCTGGGCATTCGACCGGGGAGCTGTTTTTT,CASSPGHSTGELFF
TRBJ1-5,-,TRBV28,-,TGTGCCAGCAGTGGGCGGGAGGATCAGCCCCAGCATTTT,CASSGREDQPQHF
TRBJ1-2,-,TRBV7-2,few,TGTGCCAGCAGCCGACGGAGGGAGGGCTACACCTTC,CASSRRREGYTF
TRBJ1-6,-,TRBV13,-,TGTGCCAGCAGCTTAGATACGGGGAACTCACCCCTCCACTTT,CASSLDTGNSPLHF
TRBJ2-1,-,TRBV27,-,TGTGCCAGCAGTGACTACCACAATGAGCAGTTCTTC,CASSDYHNEQFF
TRBJ1-6,-,TRBV6-4,once,TGTGCCAGCAGTGAATTTCTTGGCGGGGGGGCACTACACTTT,CASSEFLGGGALHF
TRBJ1-1,-,TRBV6-5,-,TGTGCCAGCCGCGAGGGCCGTGCGAACACTGAAGCTTTCTTT,CASREGRANTEAFF
TRBJ1-1,-,TRBV4-3,-,TGCGCCAGCAGCCAAGATCCGCGAAACACTGAAGCTTTCTTT,CASSQDPRNTEAFF
TRBJ2-3,-,TRBV27,-,TGTGCCAGCAGTTTATCATTCCCAGGCAGGGCAGATACGCAGTATTTT,CASSLSFPGRADTQYF
TRBJ2-3,TRBD2,TRBV15,-,TGTGCCACCAGCGTCAGGACTAGCGGGTACACAGATACGCAGTATTTT,CATSVRTSGYTDTQYF
TRBJ2-2,TRBD2,TRBV5-4,-,TGTGCCAGCAGCGACCAACTAGCGCCTACCGGGGAGCTGTTTTTT,CASSDQLAPTGELFF
TRBJ2-5,TRBD2,TRBV7-2,-,TGTGCCAGCAGCACCGGACTAGCGGGAGGGGGGTCGCCAGAGACCCAGTACTTC,CASSTGLAGGGSPETQYF
TRBJ2-7,TRBD2,TRBV3-1/TRBV3-2,-,TGTGCCAGCAGCCCAGCGGGGGGCCCCCTCGGGGAGCAGTACTTC,CASSPAGGPLGEQYF
TRBJ2-5,-,TRBV29-1,-,TGCAGCGTTGAAGATCGAAACAAGGAGACCCAGTACTTC,CSVEDRNKETQYF
TRBJ2-5,-,TRBV20-1,-,TGCAGTGCCACCCCCGGGGAGACCCAGTACTTC,CSATPGETQYF
TRBJ2-3,-,TRBV9,-,TGTGCCAGCAGCCTCGGACTCGGACCAGATACGCAGTATTTT,CASSLGLGPDTQYF
TRBJ1-1,-,TRBV13,-,TGTGCCAGCAGTAACAGGGTGTTCAACACTGAAGCTTTCTTT,CASSNRVFNTEAFF
TRBJ1-1,-,TRBV25-1,-,TGTGCCAGCAGTGAATCAAAAGGGGTCACTGAAGCTTTCTTT,CASSESKGVTEAFF
TRBJ1-5,TRBD1,TRBV30,-,TGTGCCTGGAGTCGTCCCGGGACAGCAAACAATCAGCCCCAGCATTTT,CAWSRPGTANNQPQHF
TRBJ1-1,TRBD1,TRBV6-2/TRBV6-3,few,TGTGCCAGCAGTCGCCGTCAGGGGGCCCACCAGGAGGACACTGAAGCTTTCTTT,CASSRRQGAHQEDTEAFF
TRBJ2-2,TRBD2,TRBV6-1,-,TGTGCCAGCAGTGAGAGGCGGGGGGGCCCCGGGGAGCTGTTTTTT,CASSERRGGPGELFF